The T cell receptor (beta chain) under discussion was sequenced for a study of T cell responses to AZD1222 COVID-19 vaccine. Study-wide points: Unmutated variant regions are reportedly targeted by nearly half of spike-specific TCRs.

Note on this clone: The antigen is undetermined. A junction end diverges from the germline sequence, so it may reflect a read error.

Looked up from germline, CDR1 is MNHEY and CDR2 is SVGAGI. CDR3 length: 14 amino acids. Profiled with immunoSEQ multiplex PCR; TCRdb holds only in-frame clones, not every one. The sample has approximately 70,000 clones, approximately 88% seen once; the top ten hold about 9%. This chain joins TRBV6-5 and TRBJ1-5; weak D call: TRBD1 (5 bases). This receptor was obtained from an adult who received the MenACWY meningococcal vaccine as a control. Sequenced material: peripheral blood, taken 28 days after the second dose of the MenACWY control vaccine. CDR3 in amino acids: CASSDSGVSQPQHF. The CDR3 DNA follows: TGTGCCAGCAGTGACTCGGGGGTAAGTCAGCCCCAGCATTTT.